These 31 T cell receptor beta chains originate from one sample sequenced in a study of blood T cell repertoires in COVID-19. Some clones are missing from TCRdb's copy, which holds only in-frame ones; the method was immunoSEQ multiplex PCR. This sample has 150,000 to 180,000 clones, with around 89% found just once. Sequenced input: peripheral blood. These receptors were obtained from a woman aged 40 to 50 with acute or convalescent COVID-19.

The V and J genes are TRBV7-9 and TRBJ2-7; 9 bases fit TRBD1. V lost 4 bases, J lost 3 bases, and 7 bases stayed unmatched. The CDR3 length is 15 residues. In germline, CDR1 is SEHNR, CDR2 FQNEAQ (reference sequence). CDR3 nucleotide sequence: TGTGCCAGCAGCTCCGGACAGGGGTACGACTACGAGCAGTACTTC. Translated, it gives CASSSGQGYDYEQYF. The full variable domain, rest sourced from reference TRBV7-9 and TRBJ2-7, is DTGVSQNPRHKITKRGQNVTFRCDPISEHNRLYWYRQTLGQGPEFLTYFQNEAQLEKSRLLSDRFSAERPKGSFSTLEIQRTEQGDSAMYLCASSSGQGYDYEQYFGPGTRLTVT.

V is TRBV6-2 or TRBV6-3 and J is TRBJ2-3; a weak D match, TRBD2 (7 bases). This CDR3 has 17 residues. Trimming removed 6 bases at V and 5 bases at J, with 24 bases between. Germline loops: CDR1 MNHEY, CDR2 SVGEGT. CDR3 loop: CASSDTLPGGPIDTQYF. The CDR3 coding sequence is TGTGCCAGCAGCGACACCCTCCCCGGGGGGCCAATAGATACGCAGTATTTT.

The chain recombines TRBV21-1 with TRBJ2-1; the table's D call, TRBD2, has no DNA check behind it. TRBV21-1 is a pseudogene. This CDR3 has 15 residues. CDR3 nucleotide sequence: TGTGCCAGCAGGCAAACGGTGGTCTGCTACAATGAGCAGTTCTTC. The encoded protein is CASRQTVVCYNEQFF.

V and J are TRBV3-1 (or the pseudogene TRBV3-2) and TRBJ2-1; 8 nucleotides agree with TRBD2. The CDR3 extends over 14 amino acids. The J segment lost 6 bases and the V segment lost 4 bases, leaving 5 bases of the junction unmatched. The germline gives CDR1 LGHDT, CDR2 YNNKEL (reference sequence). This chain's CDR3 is CASSLSGSGNEQFF. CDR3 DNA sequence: TGTGCCAGCAGCCTGAGCGGGAGTGGCAATGAGCAGTTCTTC.

The CDR3 coding sequence is TGTGCCAGCAGCTTATCCGGGACAGCGGCCTACGAGCAGTACTTC. Translated, it gives CASSLSGTAAYEQYF. The J gene is TRBJ2-7, the V gene TRBV5-5, with TRBD1 identical over 7 bases. Per germline, CDR1 SGHKS and CDR2 YYEKEE (reference sequence). This CDR3 comprises 15 residues. V dropped 2 bases and J dropped 2; count of bases not matched to a gene: 7.

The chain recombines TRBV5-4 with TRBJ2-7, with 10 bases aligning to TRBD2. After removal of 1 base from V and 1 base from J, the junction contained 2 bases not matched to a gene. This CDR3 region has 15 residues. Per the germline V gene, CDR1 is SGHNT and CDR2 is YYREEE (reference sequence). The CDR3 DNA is TGTGCCAGCAGCTTGATTAGCGGGGGGTCCTACGAGCAGTACTTC. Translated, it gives CASSLISGGSYEQYF.

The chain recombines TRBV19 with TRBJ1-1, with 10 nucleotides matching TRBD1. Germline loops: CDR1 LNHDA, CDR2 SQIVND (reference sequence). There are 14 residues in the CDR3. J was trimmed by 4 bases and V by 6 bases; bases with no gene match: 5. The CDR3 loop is CASRGTGVITEAFF. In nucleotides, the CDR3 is TGTGCCAGTAGGGGGACAGGGGTTATCACTGAAGCTTTCTTT.

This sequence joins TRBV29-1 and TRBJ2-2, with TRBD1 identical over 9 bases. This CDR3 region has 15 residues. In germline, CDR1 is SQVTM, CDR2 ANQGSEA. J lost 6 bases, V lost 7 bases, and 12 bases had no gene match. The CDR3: CSAVPGQGSAGELFF. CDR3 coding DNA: TGCAGCGCAGTACCGGGACAGGGTAGCGCCGGGGAGCTGTTTTTT.

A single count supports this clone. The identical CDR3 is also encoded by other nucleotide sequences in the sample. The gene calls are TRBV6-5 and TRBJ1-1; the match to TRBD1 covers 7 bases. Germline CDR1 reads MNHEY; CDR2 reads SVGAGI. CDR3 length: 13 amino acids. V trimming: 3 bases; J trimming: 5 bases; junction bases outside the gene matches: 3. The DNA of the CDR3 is TGTGCCAGCAGTTATTCAGGGGGGACTGAAGCTTTCTTT. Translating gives CASSYSGGTEAFF.

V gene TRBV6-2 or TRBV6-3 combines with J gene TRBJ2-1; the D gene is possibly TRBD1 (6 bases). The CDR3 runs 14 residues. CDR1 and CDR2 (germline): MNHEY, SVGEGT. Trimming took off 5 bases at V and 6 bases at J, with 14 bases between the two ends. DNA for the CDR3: TGTGCCAGCAGTCGAGACAGGAGTTTCAATGAGCAGTTCTTC. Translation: CASSRDRSFNEQFF.

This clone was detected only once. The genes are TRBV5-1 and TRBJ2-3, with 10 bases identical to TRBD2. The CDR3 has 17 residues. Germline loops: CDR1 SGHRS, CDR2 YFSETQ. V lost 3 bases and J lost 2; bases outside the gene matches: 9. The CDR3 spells CASSSTSGVADTDTQYF. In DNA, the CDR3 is TGCGCCAGCAGCTCCACTAGCGGGGTTGCTGACACAGATACGCAGTATTTT.

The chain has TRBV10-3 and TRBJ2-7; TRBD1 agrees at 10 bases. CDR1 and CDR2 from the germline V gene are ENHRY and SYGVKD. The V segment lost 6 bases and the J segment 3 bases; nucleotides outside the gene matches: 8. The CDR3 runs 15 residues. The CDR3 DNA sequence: TGTGCCATCAGCCGAGGGACAGGGGTTTTCTACGAGCAGTACTTC. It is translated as CAISRGTGVFYEQYF.

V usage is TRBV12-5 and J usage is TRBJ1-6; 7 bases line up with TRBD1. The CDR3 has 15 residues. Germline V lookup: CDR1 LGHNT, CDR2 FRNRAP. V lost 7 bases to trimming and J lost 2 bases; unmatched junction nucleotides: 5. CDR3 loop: CASAQQGTYNSPLHF. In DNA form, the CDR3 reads TGTGCTAGTGCCCAACAGGGGACCTATAATTCACCCCTCCACTTT.

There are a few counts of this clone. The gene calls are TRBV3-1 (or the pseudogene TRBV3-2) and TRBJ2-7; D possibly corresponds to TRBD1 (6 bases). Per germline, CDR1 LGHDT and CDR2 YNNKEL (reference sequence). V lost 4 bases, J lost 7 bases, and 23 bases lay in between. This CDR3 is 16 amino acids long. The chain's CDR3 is CASSPERGSRFGEQYF. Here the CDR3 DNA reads TGTGCCAGCAGCCCAGAGAGGGGGAGTAGGTTTGGAGAGCAGTACTTC.

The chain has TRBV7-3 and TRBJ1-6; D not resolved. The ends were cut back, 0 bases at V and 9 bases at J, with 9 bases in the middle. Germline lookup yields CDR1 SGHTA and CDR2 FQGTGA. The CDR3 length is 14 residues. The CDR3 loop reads CASSLTSAGSPLHF. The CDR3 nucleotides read TGTGCCAGCAGCTTAACGTCGGCGGGTTCACCCCTCCACTTT.

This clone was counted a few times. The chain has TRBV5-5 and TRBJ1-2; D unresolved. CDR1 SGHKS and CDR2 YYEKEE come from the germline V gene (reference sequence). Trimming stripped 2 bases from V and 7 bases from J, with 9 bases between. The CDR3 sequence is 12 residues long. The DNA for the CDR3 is TGTGCCAGCAGCTTTTCGGAGGGTGGCTACACCTTC. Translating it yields CASSFSEGGYTF.

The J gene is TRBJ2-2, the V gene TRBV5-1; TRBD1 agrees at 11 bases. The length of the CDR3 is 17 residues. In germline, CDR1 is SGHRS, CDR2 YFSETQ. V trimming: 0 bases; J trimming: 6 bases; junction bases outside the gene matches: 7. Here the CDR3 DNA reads TGCGCCAGCAGCTTGGCCGGAGGGGGACAGGGGGCCGGGGAGCTGTTTTTT. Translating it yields CASSLAGGGQGAGELFF.

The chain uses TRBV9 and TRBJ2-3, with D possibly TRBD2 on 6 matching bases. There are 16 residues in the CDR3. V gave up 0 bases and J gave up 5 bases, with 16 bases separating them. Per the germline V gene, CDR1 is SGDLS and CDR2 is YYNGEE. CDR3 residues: CASSVASGGERDTQYF. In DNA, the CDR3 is TGTGCCAGCAGCGTAGCATCTGGAGGGGAGCGAGATACGCAGTATTTT. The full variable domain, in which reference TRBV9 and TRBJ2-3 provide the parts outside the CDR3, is DSGVTQTPKHLITATGQRVTLRCSPRSGDLSVYWYQQSLDQGLQFLIQYYNGEERAKGNILERFSAQQFPDLHSELNLSSLELGDSALYFCASSVASGGERDTQYFGPGTRLTVL.

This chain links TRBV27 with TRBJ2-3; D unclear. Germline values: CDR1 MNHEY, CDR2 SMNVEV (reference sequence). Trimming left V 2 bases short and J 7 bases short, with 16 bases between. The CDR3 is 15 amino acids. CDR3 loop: CASSLLPYFINTQYF. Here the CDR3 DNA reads TGTGCCAGCAGTTTACTCCCGTACTTCATTAATACGCAGTATTTT.

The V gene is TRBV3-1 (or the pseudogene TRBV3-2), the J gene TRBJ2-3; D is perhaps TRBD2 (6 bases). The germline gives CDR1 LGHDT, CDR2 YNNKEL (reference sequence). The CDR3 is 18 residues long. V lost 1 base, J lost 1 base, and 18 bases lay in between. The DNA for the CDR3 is TGTGCCAGCAGCCAAGGGTCCTCTTTGCGGGGCGGCACAGATACGCAGTATTTT. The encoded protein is CASSQGSSLRGGTDTQYF.

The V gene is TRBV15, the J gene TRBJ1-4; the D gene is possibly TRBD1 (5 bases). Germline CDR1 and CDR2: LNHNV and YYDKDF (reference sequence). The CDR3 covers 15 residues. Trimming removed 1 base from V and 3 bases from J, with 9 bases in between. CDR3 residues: CATSRAGNSNEKLFF. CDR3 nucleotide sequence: TGTGCCACCAGCAGAGCAGGGAATTCTAATGAAAAACTGTTTTTT.

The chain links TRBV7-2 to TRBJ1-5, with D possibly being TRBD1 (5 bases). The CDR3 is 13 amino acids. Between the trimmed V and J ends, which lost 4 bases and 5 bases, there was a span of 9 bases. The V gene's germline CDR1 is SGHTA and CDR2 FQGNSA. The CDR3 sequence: CASSSDRYQPQHF. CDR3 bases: TGTGCCAGCAGCTCTGACAGATATCAGCCCCAGCATTTT. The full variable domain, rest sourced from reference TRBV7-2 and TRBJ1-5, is GAGVSQSPSNKVTEKGKDVELRCDPISGHTALYWYRQSLGQGLEFLIYFQGNSAPDKSGLPSDRFSAERTGGSVSTLTIQRTQQEDSAVYLCASSSDRYQPQHFGDGTRLSIL.

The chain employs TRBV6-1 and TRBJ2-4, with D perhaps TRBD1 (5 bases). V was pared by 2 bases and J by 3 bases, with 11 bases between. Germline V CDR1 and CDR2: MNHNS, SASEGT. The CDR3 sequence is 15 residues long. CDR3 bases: TGTGCCAGCAGTGAACAGGGCGATGACAAAAACATTCAGTACTTC. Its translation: CASSEQGDDKNIQYF.

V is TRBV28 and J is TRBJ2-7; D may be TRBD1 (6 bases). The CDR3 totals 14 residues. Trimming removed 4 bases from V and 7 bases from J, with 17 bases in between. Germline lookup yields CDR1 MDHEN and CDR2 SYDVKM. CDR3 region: CASSSPSDRREQYF. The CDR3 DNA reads TGTGCCAGCAGTTCACCATCAGACAGGCGGGAGCAGTACTTC.

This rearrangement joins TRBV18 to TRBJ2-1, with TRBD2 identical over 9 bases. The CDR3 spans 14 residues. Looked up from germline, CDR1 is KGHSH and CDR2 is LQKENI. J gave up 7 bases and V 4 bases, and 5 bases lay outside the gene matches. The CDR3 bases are TGTGCCAGCTCACGAAATACTAGCGGGAATGAGCAGTTCTTC. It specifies CASSRNTSGNEQFF.

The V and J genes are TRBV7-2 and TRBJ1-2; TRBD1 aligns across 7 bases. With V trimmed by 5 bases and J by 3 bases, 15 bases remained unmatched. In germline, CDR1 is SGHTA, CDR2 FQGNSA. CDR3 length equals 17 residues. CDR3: CASSERDSFLSHYGYTF. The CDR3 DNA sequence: TGTGCCAGCAGCGAGAGGGACAGTTTTTTATCCCACTATGGCTACACCTTC.

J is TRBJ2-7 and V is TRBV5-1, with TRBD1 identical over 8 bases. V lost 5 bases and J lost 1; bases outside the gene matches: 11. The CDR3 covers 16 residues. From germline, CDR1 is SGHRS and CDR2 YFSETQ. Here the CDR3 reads CASSLQGARTSYEQYF. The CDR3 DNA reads TGCGCCAGCAGTCTCCAGGGGGCGAGAACGTCCTACGAGCAGTACTTC.

The CDR3 bases are TGTGCCAGCAGCCAAGATTTTTCTAGCGACGGGCATACGCAGTATTTT. Protein sequence: CASSQDFSSDGHTQYF. The chain recombines TRBV4-2 with TRBJ2-3, with D tentatively TRBD2 (6 bases). Trimming removed 0 bases from V and 7 bases from J, with 17 bases in between. The CDR3 totals 16 residues. CDR1 is LGHNA, CDR2 YNFKEQ, per germline.

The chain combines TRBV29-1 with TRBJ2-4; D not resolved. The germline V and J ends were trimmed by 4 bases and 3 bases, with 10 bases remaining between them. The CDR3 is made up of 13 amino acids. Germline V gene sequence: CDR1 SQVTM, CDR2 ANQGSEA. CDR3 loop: CSVGQDNKNIQYF. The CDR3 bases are TGCAGCGTTGGGCAGGATAACAAAAACATTCAGTACTTC. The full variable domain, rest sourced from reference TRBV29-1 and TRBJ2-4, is SAVISQKPSRDICQRGTSLTIQCQVDSQVTMMFWYRQQPGQSLTLIATANQGSEATYESGFVIDKFPISRPNLTFSTLTVSNMSPEDSSIYLCSVGQDNKNIQYFGAGTRLSVL.

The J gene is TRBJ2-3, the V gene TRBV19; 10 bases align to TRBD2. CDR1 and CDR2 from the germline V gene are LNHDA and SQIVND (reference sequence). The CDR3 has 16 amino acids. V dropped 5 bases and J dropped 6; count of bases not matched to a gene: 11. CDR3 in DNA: TGTGCCAGTAGTCAAATAGCGGGAGGTTCATTTGATACGCAGTATTTT. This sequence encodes CASSQIAGGSFDTQYF.

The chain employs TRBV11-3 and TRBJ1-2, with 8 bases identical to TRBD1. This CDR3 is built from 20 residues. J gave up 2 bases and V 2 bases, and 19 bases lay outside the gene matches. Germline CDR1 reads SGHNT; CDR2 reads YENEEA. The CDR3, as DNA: TGTGCCAGCAGCTTAACGTACCTATTATCCGGGACAGGCGAAAACTATGGCTACACCTTC. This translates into CASSLTYLLSGTGENYGYTF.